This T cell receptor (beta chain) was identified in a study of T-cell memory formation after mild COVID-19. Findings and caveats of the study: Pre-infection memory held some responding clones, suggesting pre-existing cross-reactive T cells responded. Most CD4+ clones that shrank were in CM and EM, while CD8+ ones turned up in EMRA.

Turning to this clonotype: Its antigen is unidentified.

Using its own MiXCR run on the 5' RACE reads, TCRdb lists one record per CDR3 protein. The repertoire holds approximately 500,000 distinct CDR3 sequences, with around 25% as singletons. The CDR3 runs 16 residues. With 6 bases clipped from V and 0 bases from J, the junction kept 8 bases outside the gene matches. The chain has TRBV12-3 or TRBV12-4 and TRBJ2-1, with 7 bases matching TRBD2. This TCR derives from an adult woman who had mild COVID-19 (a few samples of this study predate the infection). Cell type and time point are not known. The material sequenced was PBMCs or a T cell subset sorted from them (not recorded which). CDR3 protein: CASSPGLGSSYNEQFF. Written as DNA, the CDR3 is TGTGCCAGCAGCCCAGGACTAGGGAGCTCCTACAATGAGCAGTTCTTC.